This T cell receptor (beta chain) comes out of a study of shared clonotypes between healthy human individuals. General observations from the study: It was anticipated that sequencing depth would influence how many clonotypes donors shared.

The junction had 6 bases not matched to a gene; V was cut back by 2 bases and J by 2 bases. In germline, CDR1 is SNHLY, CDR2 FYNNEI. The CDR3 runs to 17 residues. The table came from immunoSEQ multiplex PCR; TCRdb's copy has only in-frame clones and leaves some out. The sample carries under 850,000 clones, roughly 92% recorded once. CD45RO-negative, CCR7-positively selected cells formed the naive CD8 fraction, excluding terminally differentiated effector memory CD45RA+ cells. Notes on this clone: The antigen remains undetermined.

The TCR was taken from a man aged 30-40 years in good health. The chain links TRBV2 to TRBJ2-6; 7 bases match TRBD1. Material: naive CD8+ T cells sorted from blood. CDR3 amino acids: CASSEWPGGTGANVLTF. CDR3 coding DNA: TGTGCCAGCAGTGAATGGCCAGGGGGTACTGGGGCCAACGTCCTGACTTTC.